The 7 T cell receptor beta chains below were found in one sample sequenced in a study of shared clonotypes between healthy human individuals. Clones were read by immunoSEQ multiplex PCR, and TCRdb kept only the in-frame ones, dropping some. This sample yields roughly 1,500,000 clones, of which 98% are seen a single time; roughly 0.45% belongs to the top ten. Sequencing was performed on naive CD4+ T cells sorted from blood. Documented subset: CD45RA+ positively selected. The receptor source for this set is a young man in good health.

The J gene is TRBJ1-3, the V gene TRBV10-3; 7 bases fit TRBD1. The CDR3 covers 15 residues. In germline, CDR1 is ENHRY, CDR2 SYGVKD. J was trimmed by 3 bases and V by 2 bases; bases with no gene match: 4. The CDR3 coding sequence is TGTGCCATCAGTGAGGTCAGGACAGGTGGAAACACCATATATTTT. Protein sequence: CAISEVRTGGNTIYF.

This chain links TRBV7-9 with TRBJ2-5; D not certain. The CDR3 loop spans 15 amino acids. Trimming stripped 1 base from V and 2 bases from J, with 11 bases between. CDR1 and CDR2 (germline): SEHNR, FQNEAQ (reference sequence). The CDR3 loop is CASSLGTSEQETQYF. CDR3 in DNA: TGTGCCAGCAGCTTAGGCACTTCCGAACAAGAGACCCAGTACTTC.

V is TRBV13 and J is TRBJ2-3; the D gene is possibly TRBD1 (6 bases). This CDR3 is built from 16 residues. Germline V CDR1 and CDR2: PRHDT, FYEKMQ (reference sequence). Trimming stripped 0 bases from V and 0 bases from J, with 10 bases between. CDR3: CASSLGRTASTDTQYF. CDR3 nucleotides: TGTGCCAGCAGCTTAGGCCGGACAGCTAGCACAGATACGCAGTATTTT. Together with reference TRBV13 and TRBJ2-3, the CDR3 gives the full variable domain: AAGVIQSPRHLIKEKRETATLKCYPIPRHDTVYWYQQGPGQDPQFLISFYEKMQSDKGSIPDRFSAQQFSDYHSELNMSSLELGDSALYFCASSLGRTASTDTQYFGPGTRLTVL.

This chain joins TRBV5-5 and TRBJ1-5; possible D gene TRBD1, 5 bases. The CDR3 consists of 15 residues. Trimming pared 0 bases from V and 6 bases from J, leaving 13 bases between. The germline gives CDR1 SGHKS, CDR2 YYEKEE (reference sequence). CDR3 residues: CASSLVQGGRQPQHF. The CDR3 region has the DNA TGTGCCAGCAGCTTGGTTCAGGGAGGTCGTCAGCCCCAGCATTTT.

The V and J genes are TRBV30 and TRBJ1-4; D perhaps matches TRBD1 (6 bases). Per the germline V gene, CDR1 is GTSNPN and CDR2 is SVGIG (reference sequence). This CDR3 contains 13 residues. Trimming took 2 bases from V and 6 from J, leaving 10 bases between them. CDR3 sequence (DNA): TGTGCCTGGAGTACCGGGACATATGAAAAACTGTTTTTT. Amino acid sequence: CAWSTGTYEKLFF.

This clone showed up just once. The chain carries TRBV6-1 and TRBJ2-1; D gene unclear. With 5 bases removed from V and 15 bases from J, the gap between germline ends came to 11 bases. The CDR3 length is 10 residues. The germline V gene encodes CDR1 MNHNS and CDR2 SASEGT. The CDR3 loop reads CASSLGWPFF. For the CDR3, the DNA is TGTGCCAGCAGTCTTGGATGGCCGTTCTTC.

The rearrangement links TRBV5-1 to TRBJ2-2, with TRBD1 matching over 10 bases. V was pared by 0 bases and J by 6 bases, with 17 bases of the junction left unmatched. The CDR3 sequence is 20 residues long. In germline, CDR1 is SGHRS, CDR2 YFSETQ. CDR3 residues: CASSLAFNGPGQGGSGELFF. The CDR3 bases are TGCGCCAGCAGCTTGGCCTTCAACGGGCCCGGACAGGGGGGATCCGGGGAGCTGTTTTTT.